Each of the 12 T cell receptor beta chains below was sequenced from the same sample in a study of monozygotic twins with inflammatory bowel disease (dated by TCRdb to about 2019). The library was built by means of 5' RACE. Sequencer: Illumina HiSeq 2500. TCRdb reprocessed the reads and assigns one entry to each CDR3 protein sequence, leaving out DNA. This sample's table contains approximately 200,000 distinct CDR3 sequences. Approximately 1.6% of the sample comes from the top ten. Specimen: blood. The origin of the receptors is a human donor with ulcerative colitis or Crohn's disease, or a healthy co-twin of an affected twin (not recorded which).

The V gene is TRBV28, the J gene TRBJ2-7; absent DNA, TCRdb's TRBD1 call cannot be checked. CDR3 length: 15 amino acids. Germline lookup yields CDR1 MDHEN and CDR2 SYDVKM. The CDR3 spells CASSFQGRESDEQYF.

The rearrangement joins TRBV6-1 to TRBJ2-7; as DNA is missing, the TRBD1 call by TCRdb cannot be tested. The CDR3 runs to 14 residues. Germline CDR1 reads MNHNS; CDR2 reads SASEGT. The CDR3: CASSTDSFSYEQYF.

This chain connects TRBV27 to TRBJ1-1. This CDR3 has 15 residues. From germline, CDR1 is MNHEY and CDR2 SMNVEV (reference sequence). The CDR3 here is CASSPRGGKNTEAFF.

CDR3 loop: CASSDRGFYGYTF. This chain connects TRBV6-1 to TRBJ1-2; the D gene TCRdb calls, TRBD1, cannot be checked with no DNA. The CDR3 has 13 amino acids. Germline values: CDR1 MNHNS, CDR2 SASEGT.

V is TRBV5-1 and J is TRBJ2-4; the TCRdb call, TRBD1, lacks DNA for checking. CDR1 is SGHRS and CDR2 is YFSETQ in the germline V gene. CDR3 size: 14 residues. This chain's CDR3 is CASSLKGQQNIQYF. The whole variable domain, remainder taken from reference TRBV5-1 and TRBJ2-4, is KAGVTQTPRYLIKTRGQQVTLSCSPISGHRSVSWYQQTPGQGLQFLFEYFSETQRNKGNFPGRFSGRQFSNSRSEMNVSTLELGDSALYLCASSLKGQQNIQYFGAGTRLSVL.

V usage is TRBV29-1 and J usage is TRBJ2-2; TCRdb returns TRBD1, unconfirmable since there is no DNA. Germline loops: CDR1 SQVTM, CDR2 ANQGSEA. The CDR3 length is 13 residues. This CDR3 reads CSVPGGVAGELFF.

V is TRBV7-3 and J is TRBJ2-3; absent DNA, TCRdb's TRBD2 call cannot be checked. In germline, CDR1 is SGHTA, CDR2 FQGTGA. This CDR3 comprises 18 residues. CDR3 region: CASSLTPLVAGGTDTQYF.

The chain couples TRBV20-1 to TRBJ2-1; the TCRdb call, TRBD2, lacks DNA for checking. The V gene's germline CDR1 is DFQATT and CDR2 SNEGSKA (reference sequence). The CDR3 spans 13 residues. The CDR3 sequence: CSALGTSGTEQFF.

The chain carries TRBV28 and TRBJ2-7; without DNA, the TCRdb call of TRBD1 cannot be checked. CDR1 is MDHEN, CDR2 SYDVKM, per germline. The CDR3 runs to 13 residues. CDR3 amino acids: CASSSGAAPEQYF.

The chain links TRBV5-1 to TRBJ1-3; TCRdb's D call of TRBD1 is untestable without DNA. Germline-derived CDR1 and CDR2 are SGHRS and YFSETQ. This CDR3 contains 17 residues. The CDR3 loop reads CASSSETGTDSGNTIYF.

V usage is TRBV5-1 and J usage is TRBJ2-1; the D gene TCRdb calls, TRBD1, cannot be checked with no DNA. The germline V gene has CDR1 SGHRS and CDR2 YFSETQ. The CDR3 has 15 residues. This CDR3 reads CASSIAGGDTTEQFF.

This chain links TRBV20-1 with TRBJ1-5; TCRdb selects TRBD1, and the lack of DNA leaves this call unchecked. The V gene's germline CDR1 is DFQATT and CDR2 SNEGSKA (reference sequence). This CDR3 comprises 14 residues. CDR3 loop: CSARPDGGNGPQHF.